The present T cell receptor (beta chain) was sequenced within a study of blood T cell repertoires in COVID-19. Per the original methods: Reference gene primer amplification gave nucleated cell count estimates. Produced via immunoSEQ multiplex PCR; TCRdb's table is partial and in-frame only. D and trimming come from the DNA, and the V and J calls and clone size come from that table. The sample carries 100,000 or so clones, about 72% recorded once. The CDR3 has 12 amino acids. Looked up from germline, CDR1 is LGHDT and CDR2 is YNNKEL (reference sequence). V was shortened by 1 base and J by 8 bases, with 6 bases between the two germline ends.

The receptor was isolated from a man in his 60s with active or convalescent COVID-19. The J gene is TRBJ2-1, the V gene TRBV3-1 (or the pseudogene TRBV3-2); D unclear. What was sequenced was peripheral blood. DNA of the CDR3: TGTGCCAGCAGCCAAGGGAGTCATGAGCAGTTCTTC. It is translated as CASSQGSHEQFF.